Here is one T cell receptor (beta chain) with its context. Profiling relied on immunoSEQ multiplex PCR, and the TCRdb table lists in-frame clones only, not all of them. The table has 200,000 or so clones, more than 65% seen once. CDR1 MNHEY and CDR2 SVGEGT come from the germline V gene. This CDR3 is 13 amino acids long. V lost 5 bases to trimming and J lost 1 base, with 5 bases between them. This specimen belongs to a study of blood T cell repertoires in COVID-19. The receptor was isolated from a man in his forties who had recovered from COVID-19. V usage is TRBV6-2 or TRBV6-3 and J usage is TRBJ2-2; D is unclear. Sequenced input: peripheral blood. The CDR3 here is CASSRLNTGELFF. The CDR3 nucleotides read TGTGCCAGCAGTAGACTGAACACCGGGGAGCTGTTTTTT.